The T cell receptor (beta chain) described here comes from a study of blood T cells in healthy people across ages. The use of a sample-barcoded 5' primer and a J-beta primer mix characterized a second PCR of roughly 6 to 11 cycles. There were at least 2.5 million CDR3-containing paired-end reads obtained from each sample. TCRdb analysed the 5' RACE reads with MiXCR anew, one entry per CDR3 protein. The sample shows approximately 850,000 distinct CDR3 sequences, 55% to 75% of them seen only once. CDR1 is KGHDR, CDR2 SFDVKD, per germline. The CDR3 loop spans 11 amino acids. Trimming stripped 4 bases from V and 3 bases from J, with 3 bases between. Regarding the study as a whole: With naive T cell percentage, TCR beta diversity showed a strong correlation. While age rose, TCR beta diversity per million T cells dropped in a roughly linear way. Naive CD4+ cell counts and diversity both ran higher in long-lived than in aged donors.

As for this clonotype: Antigen specificity is unknown.

The receptor was isolated from a man aged 25-45 years in good health. The chain recombines TRBV24-1 with TRBJ2-7; D not certain. The specimen was blood. The CDR3 DNA reads TGTGCCACCAGTGAGCACTACGAGCAGTACTTC. Its protein product is CATSEHYEQYF.